Detailed here is one T cell receptor (beta chain). Its specificity is unknown. This sample is drawn from a study of cytomegalovirus exposure and HLA in healthy donors. The V end lost 0 bases, the J end lost 4 bases, and 16 bases lay between the germline ends. CDR1 SGHDT and CDR2 YYEEEE come from the germline V gene. The CDR3 consists of 17 residues. Primers for the PCR totalled 60 Vbeta and 13 Jbeta. Data came from immunoSEQ multiplex PCR; TCRdb stores just in-frame clones and leaves some out. The table has about 200,000 clones, about three quarters seen once; the top ten hold 0.85% to 1.4%. Study-wide points: Presence/absence analysis assumed near-uniform sequencing depth across donors.

This chain joins TRBV5-6 and TRBJ2-2, with D possibly being TRBD2 (7 bases). The clonotype was recovered from a woman aged 40 to 50 in good health and CMV-seronegative. Sequences were obtained from PBMCs. Written as DNA, the CDR3 is TGTGCCAGCAGCTTGGTGGGGGCGGGGGAACTCACCGGGGAGCTGTTTTTT. Protein product: CASSLVGAGELTGELFF.